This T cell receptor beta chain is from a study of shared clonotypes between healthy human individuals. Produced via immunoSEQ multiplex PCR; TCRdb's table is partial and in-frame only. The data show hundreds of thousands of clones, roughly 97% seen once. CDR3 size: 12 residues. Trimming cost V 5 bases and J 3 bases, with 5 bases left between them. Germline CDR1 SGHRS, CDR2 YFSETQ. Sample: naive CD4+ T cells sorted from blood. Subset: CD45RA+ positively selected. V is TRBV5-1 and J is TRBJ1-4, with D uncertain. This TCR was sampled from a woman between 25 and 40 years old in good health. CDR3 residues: CASRGSNEKLFF. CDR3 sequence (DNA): TGCGCCAGCAGGGGGTCTAATGAAAAACTGTTTTTT.